The text below deals with one TCR beta chain. The antigen is not known. The CDR3 is 17 residues long. From germline, CDR1 is LGHNA and CDR2 YSLEER. Trimming took off 10 bases at V and 5 bases at J, with 26 bases between the two ends. Here immunoSEQ multiplex PCR was the method, and the copy in TCRdb shows in-frame clones only, minus some. The sample records 13,000 to 15,000 clones, around nine tenths being singletons. This record comes from a study of OX40 agonist ivuxolimab in advanced cancers. Looking at the study overall: Among those enrolled, mean age was about 63 years (range about 23 to 85) and about 79% were male. People who had prior anti-PD-1, anti-PD-L1 or anti-CTLA-4 therapy could take part, and under 50% had some.

General study results and limits: The CD4+ and CD8+ T cells in the blood had expanded clonally by week 6 at 0.1 to 3.0 mg/kg. Low normalized T-cell clonal expansion also characterized some of the nonresponders.

The receptor's source is an adult with an advanced solid tumor such as melanoma, head and neck, liver or kidney cancer. The source was CD4+ or CD8+ T cells sorted from blood, collected in a trial of the OX40 agonist ivuxolimab. This chain connects TRBV4-3 to TRBJ2-2, with a possible D match to TRBD1 (7 bases). CDR3 sequence reads: CAKHWGGGGWLTGELFF. As DNA, the CDR3 is TGCGCCAAACATTGGGGAGGAGGGGGCTGGTTGACCGGGGAGCTGTTTTTT.